This TCR beta chain was identified during a study of blood T cells in healthy people across ages. Notes on the study in general: Both naive CD4+ cell counts and diversity were greater in long-lived donors than in aged donors. It was not known whether donors were CMV positive (a possible confounder of expanded clonotype changes). Diversity figures derived from one million T cells were judged to underestimate the true value.

Per the germline V gene, CDR1 is SNHLY and CDR2 is FYNNEI. Germline trimming cut 7 bases from V and 5 bases from J; bases unmatched to any gene: 9. The CDR3 contains 14 residues. The donors, aged roughly 6 to 95, were healthy Caucasians from Russia. This clonotype was seen a few times. The antigen remains undetermined. A second 7 to 11 cycle PCR used barcoded and J-beta primers. TCRdb passed the 5' RACE reads through MiXCR, listing each CDR3 protein once. The table has roughly 1.7 million distinct CDR3 sequences, around 35% seen once. This TCR came from a woman aged 25 to 45 in good health. This sequence joins TRBV2 and TRBJ1-1, with 8 bases that match TRBD1. The sample comprised blood. The chain's CDR3 is CASTYRGVGTEAFF. CDR3 DNA: TGTGCCAGCACATACAGGGGGGTAGGGACTGAAGCTTTCTTT.